A single sample is the source of the 3 T cell receptor beta chains below, sequenced in a study of shared clonotypes between healthy human individuals. Sequencing was performed with immunoSEQ multiplex PCR; in TCRdb, only in-frame clones are kept and a portion is missing. The sample includes more than 550,000 clones, over 55% seen only once; the top ten take more than 1.5%. The sample consisted of memory CD4+ T cells sorted from blood. Subset of the sample: CD45RA-negative fraction. The receptors shown here come from a woman aged 25 to 39 in good health.

V gene TRBV29-1 combines with J gene TRBJ2-5; TRBD1 matches 11 bases. The CDR3 consists of 12 residues. V lost 7 bases, J lost 5 bases, and 3 bases stayed unmatched. Germline CDR1 is SQVTM and CDR2 is ANQGSEA. The CDR3 loop is CSADRGQETQYF. CDR3 coding DNA: TGCAGCGCGGACAGGGGGCAGGAGACCCAGTACTTC.

At least ten counts were recorded for this clone. The rearrangement joins TRBV6-1 to TRBJ2-2; D is ambiguous. V lost 7 bases and J lost 0, with 9 bases in between. CDR1 is MNHNS and CDR2 is SASEGT in the germline V gene. CDR3 size: 14 residues. The CDR3 DNA sequence: TGTGCCAGCACCGGGCTCGCGAACACCGGGGAGCTGTTTTTT. Encoded protein: CASTGLANTGELFF.

This clone was observed a few times. The chain employs TRBV5-1 and TRBJ1-3; perhaps TRBD1 as D (5 bases). CDR1 and CDR2 from the germline V gene are SGHRS and YFSETQ. CDR3 length: 18 residues. Trimming removed 4 bases at V and 1 base at J, with 21 bases between. The CDR3, as DNA: TGCGCCAGCAGCGAGGGACCGGTCCGCCTCCTTTCTGGAAACACCATATATTTT. The encoded protein is CASSEGPVRLLSGNTIYF.